Below, 18 T cell receptor beta chains from the same sample are listed, as sequenced in a study of T cells in Graves' hyperthyroidism and ophthalmopathy. Authors of the study amplified TCR beta CDR3 regions from RNA transcripts. First-round RT-PCR with HTBI primers amplified the TCR CDR3 region. From the multiplex PCR reads, TCRdb called clonotypes with MiXCR, one entry per CDR3 protein. The sample shows roughly 700,000 distinct CDR3 sequences, 15% to 20% of them seen only once. Sequencing input: blood. The receptors shown here come from a man aged 45-65 years with Graves' hyperthyroidism.

This clonotype was seen at least ten times. The chain joins TRBV28 to TRBJ1-1; 10 bases are shared with TRBD1. The CDR3 length is 17 residues. The V gene end was trimmed by 0 bases and the J gene end by 5 bases; junction bases not matched to a gene: 9. Germline CDR1 MDHEN, CDR2 SYDVKM. CDR3: CASSLWDRGVGATEAFF. CDR3 sequence (DNA): TGTGCCAGCAGTTTATGGGACAGGGGGGTGGGTGCTACTGAAGCTTTCTTT.

This clonotype was picked up many times. This chain uses TRBV7-8 with TRBJ2-7; perhaps TRBD1 as D (6 bases). V gave up 2 bases and J gave up 2 bases, with 13 bases separating them. Germline-derived CDR1 and CDR2 are SGHVS and FQNEAQ. The CDR3 length is 15 residues. CDR3 region: CASSLSRGPAYEQYF. DNA of the CDR3: TGTGCCAGCAGCTTATCCAGGGGTCCGGCCTACGAGCAGTACTTC.

The chain uses TRBV10-2 and TRBJ2-5; 13 nucleotides agree with TRBD2. This CDR3 has 17 amino acids. V dropped 5 bases and J dropped 2; count of bases not matched to a gene: 8. Germline V lookup: CDR1 WSHSY, CDR2 SAAADI. In nucleotides, the CDR3 is TGCGCCAGCAGTCGGACTAGCGGGAGCTCTCGTCAAGAGACCCAGTACTTC. This sequence encodes CASSRTSGSSRQETQYF.

The chain carries TRBV7-9 and TRBJ2-5; the match to TRBD2 covers 9 bases. The V gene end was trimmed by 5 bases and the J gene end by 0 bases; junction bases not matched to a gene: 10. The CDR3 has 17 residues. Germline CDR1 SEHNR, CDR2 FQNEAQ (reference sequence). The CDR3 DNA is TGTGCCAGCAGCCCCGTGGGGGCGGGGGGGTACCAAGAGACCCAGTACTTC. Translated: CASSPVGAGGYQETQYF.

This clonotype appeared a few times. The chain employs TRBV18 and TRBJ2-2, with D perhaps being TRBD1 or TRBD2 (5 bases each). Germline CDR1 reads KGHSH; CDR2 reads LQKENI. This CDR3 is built from 16 residues. The V end lost 1 base, the J end lost 0 bases, and 9 bases lay between the germline ends. CDR3 nucleotides: TGTGCCAGCTCACCACGGGGGACGACGAACACCGGGGAGCTGTTTTTT. This codes for CASSPRGTTNTGELFF.

J is TRBJ2-7 and V is TRBV27; 7 nucleotides agree with TRBD2. The CDR3 has 15 residues. CDR1 and CDR2 (germline): MNHEY, SMNVEV (reference sequence). V gave up 4 bases and J gave up 3 bases; unmatched junction bases: 9. CDR3 sequence: CASSSRREWDYEQYF. CDR3 coding DNA: TGTGCCAGCAGTTCCCGGCGGGAGTGGGACTACGAGCAGTACTTC.

The J gene is TRBJ2-2, the V gene TRBV28; the match to TRBD2 covers 8 bases. Per the germline V gene, CDR1 is MDHEN and CDR2 is SYDVKM. The CDR3 loop spans 17 amino acids. Trimming removed 3 bases from V and 0 bases from J; junction bases left unmatched: 6. The CDR3 DNA reads TGTGCCAGCAGTTTTCCCAGCGGGGGCCCGAACACCGGGGAGCTGTTTTTT. Its translation: CASSFPSGGPNTGELFF.

This clonotype showed up just a few times. The V gene is TRBV20-1, the J gene TRBJ2-7, with a possible D match to TRBD2 (6 bases). CDR3 length equals 14 residues. Trimming left V 5 bases short and J 1 base short, with 15 bases between. Germline V gene sequence: CDR1 DFQATT, CDR2 SNEGSKA (reference sequence). CDR3 DNA sequence: TGCAGTGCTTTTAGCCGGGACTTTTCCTACGAGCAGTACTTC. It is translated as CSAFSRDFSYEQYF.

This chain links TRBV20-1 with TRBJ2-7; possibly TRBD2 for D (6 bases). Trimming pared 0 bases from V and 3 bases from J, leaving 12 bases between. Germline CDR1 is DFQATT and CDR2 is SNEGSKA (reference sequence). The CDR3 has 14 residues. CDR3 nucleotides: TGCAGTGCTAGAGATGCGACTAGGATCTACGAGCAGTACTTC. Translated, it gives CSARDATRIYEQYF.

There are many counts of this clonotype. The chain uses TRBV12-3 or TRBV12-4 and TRBJ1-2; no reliable D call. The CDR3 runs 13 residues. Trimming pared 2 bases from V and 5 bases from J, leaving 9 bases between. The DNA of the CDR3 is TGTGCCAGCAGTTTAAGGCGAGTTTATGGCTACACCTTC. It is translated as CASSLRRVYGYTF.

Ten or more counts support this clonotype. The CDR3 DNA follows: TGTGCCAGCAGGGCTAGCGGGAGTCCCGGGGAGCTGTTTTTT. This codes for CASRASGSPGELFF. This chain uses TRBV6-2 or TRBV6-3 with TRBJ2-2; the match to TRBD2 covers 10 bases. After removal of 6 bases from V and 6 bases from J, the junction contained 4 bases not matched to a gene. There are 14 residues in the CDR3. Germline loops: CDR1 MNHEY, CDR2 SVGEGT.

This clonotype has a count of ten or more. The rearrangement uses TRBV28 and TRBJ2-7; D is ambiguous. The CDR3 length is 16 residues. Germline loops: CDR1 MDHEN, CDR2 SYDVKM. V lost 1 base and J 1 base, leaving 14 bases between the germline ends. As DNA, the CDR3 is TGTGCCAGCAGTTTATACGGCCCGACCCTATCCTACGAGCAGTACTTC. It is translated as CASSLYGPTLSYEQYF.

This clonotype was seen at least ten times. The chain joins TRBV9 to TRBJ1-5; D is unresolved. The germline V and J ends were trimmed by 0 bases and 4 bases, with 8 bases remaining between them. The length of the CDR3 is 14 residues. Germline values: CDR1 SGDLS, CDR2 YYNGEE. CDR3 sequence: CASSVGAGNQPQHF. DNA of the CDR3: TGTGCCAGCAGCGTAGGTGCAGGTAATCAGCCCCAGCATTTT.

The chain recombines TRBV6-2 or TRBV6-3 with TRBJ2-3; 7 bases match TRBD1. This CDR3 is 15 amino acids long. Looked up from germline, CDR1 is MNHEY and CDR2 is SVGEGT. J lost 2 bases, V lost 5 bases, and 7 bases had no gene match. The CDR3 loop is CASSPGTVITDTQYF. The CDR3 nucleotides are TGTGCCAGCAGTCCCGGGACAGTGATCACAGATACGCAGTATTTT.

At least ten counts were recorded for this clonotype. This sequence joins TRBV9 and TRBJ2-2, with unresolved D. Germline loops: CDR1 SGDLS, CDR2 YYNGEE. V was pared by 4 bases and J by 6 bases, with 7 bases between. The CDR3 is 12 amino acids. CDR3 amino acids: CASSPRPGELFF. The DNA for the CDR3 is TGTGCCAGCAGCCCCCGTCCCGGGGAGCTGTTTTTT.

The chain recombines TRBV7-2 with TRBJ1-4; no firm D call. Trimming pared 5 bases from V and 0 bases from J, leaving 13 bases between. Germline values: CDR1 SGHTA, CDR2 FQGNSA. The CDR3 spans 16 residues. The CDR3 DNA follows: TGTGCCAGCAGCCGCATACTCCGTTCAACTAATGAAAAACTGTTTTTT. This codes for CASSRILRSTNEKLFF.

Ten or more counts support this clonotype. V gene TRBV19 combines with J gene TRBJ2-7, with D perhaps matching TRBD2 (7 bases). The germline gives CDR1 LNHDA, CDR2 SQIVND (reference sequence). The germline V and J ends were trimmed by 4 bases and 6 bases, with 19 bases remaining between them. CDR3 length equals 15 residues. CDR3 protein: CASSTAGGGSFEQYF. In DNA form, the CDR3 reads TGTGCCAGTAGTACCGCCGGCGGGGGCAGTTTCGAGCAGTACTTC.

In this sample, this clonotype turned up a few times. This chain connects TRBV3-1 to TRBJ2-1; D possibly corresponds to TRBD1 (6 bases). The CDR3 is 15 amino acids. Germline CDR1 is LGHDT and CDR2 is YNNKEL (reference sequence). V shed 0 bases and J shed 1 base, with 7 bases lying between them. Here the CDR3 DNA reads TGTGCCAGCAGCCAAGACAGGGGATCCTACAATGAGCAGTTCTTC. Amino acid sequence: CASSQDRGSYNEQFF.